This T cell receptor beta chain was recovered during a study of human T cells and chemical hapten exposure. Notes on the study in general: Counts of TCRs above 1 in 1000 frequency stayed unchanged with DPC sensitization. There were significantly more large CDR3 similarity clusters among expanded TCRs than among controls.

Specified time point: pre-sensitization, week 0. Treatment in this sample: therapeutic diphenylcyclopropenone sensitization with weekly scalp DPC. This clonotype has a count of ten or more. Its antigen is currently unknown. The length of the CDR3 is 13 residues. V was clipped by 6 bases and J by 10 bases; unmatched bases: 6. Individual cDNA molecules (in the library) carried attached unique molecular identifiers. TCRdb reprocessed the RACE reads with MiXCR, giving one entry per CDR3 protein. Of under 300,000 distinct CDR3 sequences in the sample, 7.5% to 9% were seen once. The sample in question was whole blood, obtained in connection with sensitization to the hapten diphenylcyclopropenone (DPC). The chain recombines TRBV12-3 or TRBV12-4 with TRBJ1-6; 7 nucleotides line up with TRBD1. The origin of this receptor is a man aged 18 to 29 with alopecia areata. Some clones in this sample may be carry-over from other donors' samples. CDR3 DNA: TGTGCCAGCAGCTCGACAGGGAAGTCACCCCTCCACTTT. It specifies CASSSTGKSPLHF.